The entry below gives a single T cell receptor (beta chain) sequence along with its context. What it binds is unknown. The sample contains more than one DNA sequence encoding this CDR3. The sample is drawn from a study of cytomegalovirus exposure and HLA in healthy donors. The germline V gene has CDR1 SNHLY and CDR2 FYNNEI. V lost 1 base to trimming and J lost 4 bases, with 11 bases between them. This CDR3 contains 14 residues. Study-level points and caveats: When analyzed later, the rates of TCR association showed variation by HLA locus, with DRB1 the most and HLA-C the fewest. Associated with cytomegalovirus, according to the listing, were around 160 TCR beta chains. There were a few CMV-associated chains whose specificity for CMV antigens was confirmed in vitro. A previous analysis found most TCR beta V segments productive roughly 87% or roughly 30% of the time.

Primers: 60 Vbeta forward and 13 Jbeta reverse. Only in-frame clones appear in the TCRdb table, and some are missing; sequencing was by immunoSEQ multiplex PCR. The data contain some 120,000 clones, over 70% of them singletons. This clonotype was obtained from a female donor in good health and CMV-seronegative. Material: PBMCs. The chain recombines TRBV2 with TRBJ2-7; perhaps TRBD1 as D (6 bases). CDR3 nucleotide sequence: TGTGCCAGCAGTGAAGAGACAGGACGGTACGAGCAGTACTTC. It translates to CASSEETGRYEQYF. Using reference TRBV2 and TRBJ2-7 for the parts outside the CDR3, the full variable domain is EPEVTQTPSHQVTQMGQEVILRCVPISNHLYFYWYRQILGQKVEFLVSFYNNEISEKSEIFDDQFSVERPDGSNFTLKIRSTKLEDSAMYFCASSEETGRYEQYFGPGTRLTVT.